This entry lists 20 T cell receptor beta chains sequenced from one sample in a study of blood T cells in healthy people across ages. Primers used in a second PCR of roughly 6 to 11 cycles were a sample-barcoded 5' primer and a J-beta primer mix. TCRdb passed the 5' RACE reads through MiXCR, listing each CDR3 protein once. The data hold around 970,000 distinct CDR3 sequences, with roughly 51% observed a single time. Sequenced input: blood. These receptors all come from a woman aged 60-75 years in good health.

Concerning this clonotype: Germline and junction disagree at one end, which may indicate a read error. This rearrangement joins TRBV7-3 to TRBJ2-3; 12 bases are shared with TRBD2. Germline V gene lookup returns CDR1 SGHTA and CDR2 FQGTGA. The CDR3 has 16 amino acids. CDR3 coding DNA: TGCACCAGCAGCCCCCGACTAGCGGGAGTTCTCGATACGCAGTATTTT. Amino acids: CTSSPRLAGVLDTQYF.

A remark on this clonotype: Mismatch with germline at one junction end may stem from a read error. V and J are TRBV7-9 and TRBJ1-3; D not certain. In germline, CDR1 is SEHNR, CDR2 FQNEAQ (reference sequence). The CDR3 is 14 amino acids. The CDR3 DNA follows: TGTGCCCCCAAGGAGAGAAGCTCTGGAAACACCACATATTTT. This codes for CAPKERSSGNTTYF.

The CDR3 region has the DNA TGTGCCAGCAGCCCACCAGGACAGGGGGCGCGGAATGAGCAGTTCTTC. It codes for CASSPPGQGARNEQFF. The chain employs TRBV28 and TRBJ2-1; TRBD1 agrees at 11 bases. With V trimmed by 6 bases and J by 7 bases, 11 bases remained unmatched. There are 16 residues in the CDR3. Germline values: CDR1 MDHEN, CDR2 SYDVKM.

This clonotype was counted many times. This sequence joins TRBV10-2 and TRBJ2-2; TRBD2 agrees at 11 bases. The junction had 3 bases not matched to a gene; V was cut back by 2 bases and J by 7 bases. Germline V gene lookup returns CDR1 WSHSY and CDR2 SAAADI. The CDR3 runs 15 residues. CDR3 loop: CASSEDLAGGGELFF. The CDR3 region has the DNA TGCGCCAGCAGTGAGGACCTAGCGGGAGGCGGGGAGCTGTTTTTT.

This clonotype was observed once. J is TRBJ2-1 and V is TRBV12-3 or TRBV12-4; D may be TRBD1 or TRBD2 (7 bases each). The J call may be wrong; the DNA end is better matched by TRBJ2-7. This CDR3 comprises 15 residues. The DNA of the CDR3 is TGTGCCAGCAGTTATCAGGGGGGGGGCTACAATGAGCAGTACTTC. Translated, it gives CASSYQGGGYNEQYF.

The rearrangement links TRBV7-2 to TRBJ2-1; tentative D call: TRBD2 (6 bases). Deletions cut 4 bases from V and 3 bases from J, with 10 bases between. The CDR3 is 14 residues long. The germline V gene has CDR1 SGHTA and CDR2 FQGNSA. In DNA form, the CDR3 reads TGTGCCAGCAGCTCGGACTATTACTACAATGAGCAGTTCTTC. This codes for CASSSDYYYNEQFF.

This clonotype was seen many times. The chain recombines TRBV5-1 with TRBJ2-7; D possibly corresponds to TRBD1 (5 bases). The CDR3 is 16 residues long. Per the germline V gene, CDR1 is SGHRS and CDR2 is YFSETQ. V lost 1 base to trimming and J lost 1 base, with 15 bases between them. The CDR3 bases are TGCGCCAGCAGCTTGACGGCCGGCAGGGCGTCCTACGAGCAGTACTTC. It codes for CASSLTAGRASYEQYF.

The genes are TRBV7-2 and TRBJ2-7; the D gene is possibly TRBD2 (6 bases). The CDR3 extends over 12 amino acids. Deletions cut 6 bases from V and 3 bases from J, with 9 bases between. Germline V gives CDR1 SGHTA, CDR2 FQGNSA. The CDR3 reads CASSKGLYEQYF. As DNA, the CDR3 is TGTGCCAGCAGTAAGGGACTCTACGAGCAGTACTTC.

Here the CDR3 reads CASSTRQGARHEQYF. CDR3 coding DNA: TGCGCCAGCAGCACCCGACAGGGGGCGCGGCACGAGCAGTACTTC. The genes are TRBV4-1 and TRBJ2-7; 10 bases are shared with TRBD1. After removal of 5 bases from V and 5 bases from J, the junction contained 9 bases not matched to a gene. Germline V CDR1 and CDR2: MGHRA, YSYEKL. The CDR3 runs 15 residues.

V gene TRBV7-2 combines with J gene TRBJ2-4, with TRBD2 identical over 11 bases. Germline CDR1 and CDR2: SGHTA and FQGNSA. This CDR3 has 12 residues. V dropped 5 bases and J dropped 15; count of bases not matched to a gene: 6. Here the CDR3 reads CASSALAGGGYF. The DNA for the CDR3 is TGTGCCAGCAGCGCCCTAGCGGGAGGCGGGTACTTC.

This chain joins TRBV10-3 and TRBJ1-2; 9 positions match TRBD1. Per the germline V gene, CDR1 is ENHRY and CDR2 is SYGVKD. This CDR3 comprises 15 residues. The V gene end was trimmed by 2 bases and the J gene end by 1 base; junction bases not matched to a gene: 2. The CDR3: CAISERTGVNYGYTF. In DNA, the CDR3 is TGTGCCATCAGTGAGAGGACAGGGGTTAACTATGGCTACACCTTC.

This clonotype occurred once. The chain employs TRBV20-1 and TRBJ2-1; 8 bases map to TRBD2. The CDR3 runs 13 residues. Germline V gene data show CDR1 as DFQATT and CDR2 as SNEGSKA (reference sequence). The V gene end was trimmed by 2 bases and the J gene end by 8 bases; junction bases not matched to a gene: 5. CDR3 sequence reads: CSARHGLAYEQFF. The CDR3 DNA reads TGCAGTGCTAGACACGGACTAGCATATGAGCAGTTCTTC.

CDR3 protein: CASSLSLVGTYEQYF. The CDR3 coding sequence is TGTGCCAGCAGTTTATCCCTTGTGGGAACCTACGAGCAGTACTTC. The chain uses TRBV27 and TRBJ2-7, with D uncertain. The CDR3 covers 15 residues. V was clipped by 0 bases and J by 2 bases, with 11 bases between them. Germline V CDR1 and CDR2: MNHEY, SMNVEV (reference sequence).

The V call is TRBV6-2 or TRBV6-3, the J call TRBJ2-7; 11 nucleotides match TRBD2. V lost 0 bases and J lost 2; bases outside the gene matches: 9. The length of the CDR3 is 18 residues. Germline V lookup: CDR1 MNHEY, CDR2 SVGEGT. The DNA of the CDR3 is TGTGCCAGCAGTTACTCTACCAAACTAGCGGGAGACACCTACGAGCAGTACTTC. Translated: CASSYSTKLAGDTYEQYF.

The CDR3: CASSEWKQGQFF. As DNA, the CDR3 is TGTGCCAGCAGTGAATGGAAACAGGGGCAGTTCTTC. The V call is TRBV2, the J call TRBJ2-1; tentative D call: TRBD1 (6 bases). The CDR3 covers 12 residues. Trimming cost V 2 bases and J 12 bases, with 11 bases left between them. Germline CDR1 is SNHLY and CDR2 is FYNNEI.

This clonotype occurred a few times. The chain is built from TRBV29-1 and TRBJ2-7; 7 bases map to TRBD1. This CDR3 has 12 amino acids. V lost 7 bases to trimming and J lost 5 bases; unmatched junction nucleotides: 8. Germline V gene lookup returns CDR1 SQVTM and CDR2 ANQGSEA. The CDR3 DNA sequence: TGCAGCGCCGCGGACAGGTTCGACGAGCAGTACTTC. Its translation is CSAADRFDEQYF.

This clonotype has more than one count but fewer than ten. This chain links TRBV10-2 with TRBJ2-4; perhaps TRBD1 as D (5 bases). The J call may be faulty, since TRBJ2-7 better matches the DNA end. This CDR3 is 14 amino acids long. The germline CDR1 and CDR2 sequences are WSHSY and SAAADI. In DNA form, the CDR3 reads TGCGCCAGCAGTGAGGCAGGGTTTACCTACGAGCAGTACTTC. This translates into CASSEAGFTYEQYF.

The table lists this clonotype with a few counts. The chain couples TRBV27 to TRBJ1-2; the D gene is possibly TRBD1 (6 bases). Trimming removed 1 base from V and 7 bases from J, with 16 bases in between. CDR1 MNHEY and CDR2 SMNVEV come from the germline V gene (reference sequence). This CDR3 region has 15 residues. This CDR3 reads CASSLYRRGEGGYTF. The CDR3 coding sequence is TGTGCCAGCAGTTTATACCGCAGGGGAGAGGGTGGCTACACCTTC.

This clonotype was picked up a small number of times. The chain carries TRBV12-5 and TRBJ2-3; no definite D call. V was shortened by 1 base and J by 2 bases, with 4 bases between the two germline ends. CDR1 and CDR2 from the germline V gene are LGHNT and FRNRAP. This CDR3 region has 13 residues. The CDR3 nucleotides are TGTGCTAGTGGTTTGGAATACACAGATACGCAGTATTTT. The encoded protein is CASGLEYTDTQYF.

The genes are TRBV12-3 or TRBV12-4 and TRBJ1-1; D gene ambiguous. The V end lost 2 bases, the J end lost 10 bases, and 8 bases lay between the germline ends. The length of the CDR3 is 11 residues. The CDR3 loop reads CASSLIGAAFF. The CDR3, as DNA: TGTGCCAGCAGTTTAATTGGAGCAGCTTTCTTT.